This T cell receptor (beta chain) was captured in a study of CD8 T cells in ankylosing spondylitis. Broader study findings: A motif in TCR beta, a set of eight highly homologous variants, appeared characteristic of ankylosing spondylitis blood.

TCRdb called the 5' RACE reads again in MiXCR, with one record for every CDR3 protein. The sample lists about 480,000 distinct CDR3 sequences, approximately 17% occurring once. V shed 4 bases, J shed 2 bases, and the junction held 3 bases outside the gene matches. CDR1 and CDR2 (germline): LGHDT, YNNKEL (reference sequence). The CDR3 is 14 amino acids. To note about this clonotype: Its antigen is unknown.

The chain employs TRBV3-1 and TRBJ1-2, with 8 positions matching TRBD1. The clonotype was recovered from a male donor with ankylosing spondylitis. The material sequenced was blood, either unsorted or a sorted T cell fraction (not recorded which). In DNA, the CDR3 is TGTGCCAGCAGCCGAAGACAGGGGAACTATGGCTACACCTTC. Its protein is CASSRRQGNYGYTF.